The rows below give T cell receptor beta chains drawn from one sample of a study of Ad26.COV2.S vaccination and SARS-CoV-2 variants. Sequencing used immunoSEQ multiplex PCR; TCRdb keeps in-frame clones, though not all of them. The sample holds about 420,000 clones, 88% seen once. The sequencing here drew on peripheral blood, taken in a trial of Ad26.COV2.S vaccine versus placebo. Every receptor here comes from a person between 18 and 60 years old who received the Ad26.COV2.S COVID-19 vaccine or a placebo. The CDR3 runs from the conserved cysteine through the conserved F or W. The order of the fields is J gene, clone size, D gene, V gene, CDR3 DNA, CDR3 protein. The D gene is left open where the match is weak. For some rows the clone size is stated as once, few or many, or as a class when expanded; others skip it.

TRBJ2-1 - TRBD2 TRBV4-2 TGTGCCAGCAGCCAAGATCAATCCCCTAGCGGGGGCCGCAATGAGCAGTTCTTC CASSQDQSPSGGRNEQFF
TRBJ1-4 - TRBD1 TRBV5-1 TGCGCCAGCGGCACAGGGGGGGATGAAAAACTGTTTTTT CASGTGGDEKLFF
TRBJ1-1 - - TRBV9 TGTGCCAGCAGCGTAGAGGGGTCTGAAGCTTTCTTT CASSVEGSEAFF
TRBJ2-3 - - TRBV29-1 TGCAGCGTTGAAGATCACAGAATGTACACAGATACGCAGTATTTT CSVEDHRMYTDTQYF
TRBJ2-1 - - TRBV2 TGTGCCAGCAGTGAAGTCCGGGCCCCTGGGAATGAGCAGTTCTTC CASSEVRAPGNEQFF
TRBJ2-1 - TRBD1 TRBV5-1 TGCGCCAGCAGCTTCCGGGACAGGGATGAGCAGTTCTTC CASSFRDRDEQFF
TRBJ2-5 - TRBD1 TRBV7-2 TGTGCCAGCAGCAGACAGGGGGTCTTTGAGACCCAGTACTTC CASSRQGVFETQYF
TRBJ2-5 - - TRBV27 TGTGCCAGCAGTTTACAACACACCCAAGAGACCCAGTACTTC CASSLQHTQETQYF
TRBJ1-1 - - TRBV4-1 TGCGCCAGCAGCCTATCTGCCATACAGGGATCGGGGACTGAAGCTTTCTTT CASSLSAIQGSGTEAFF
TRBJ1-1 - - TRBV6-5 TGTGCCAGCAGTTACTCCTCGTGGGGTGAAGCTTTCTTT CASSYSSWGEAFF
TRBJ2-7 - - TRBV27 TGTGCCAGCAGTGCTGACGGGACAAAGTCCTACGAGCAGTACTTC CASSADGTKSYEQYF
TRBJ2-7 - TRBD1 TRBV9 TGTGCCAGCAGCGCAGCCGGGACAGGATTTGACGAGCAGTACTTC CASSAAGTGFDEQYF
TRBJ2-3 - TRBD1 TRBV4-1 TGCGCCAGCAGCCAGGAAACGGGACAGGGTTGGGGCACAGATACGCAGTATTTT CASSQETGQGWGTDTQYF
TRBJ2-2 - - TRBV11-2 TGTGCCAGCAGCTTAAATGCGGCGAACACCGGGGAGCTGTTTTTT CASSLNAANTGELFF
TRBJ1-6 few - TRBV25-1 TGTGCCAGCAGTCAGGTATCCTATAATTCACCCCTCCACTTT CASSQVSYNSPLHF
TRBJ2-1 - - TRBV2 TGTGCCAGCAGGGGGACTTCACGCTCCTACAATGAGCAGTTCTTC CASRGTSRSYNEQFF
TRBJ2-7 - TRBD1 TRBV5-1 TGCGCCAGCAGCCCCCAGACAGGGGCCTACGAGCAGTACTTC CASSPQTGAYEQYF